This TCR beta chain was retrieved from a study of T cell repertoires in cytomegalovirus infection. MiXCR was run by TCRdb on the reads, yielding one entry per CDR3 protein. The sample lists 550,000 to 850,000 distinct CDR3 sequences; around 30% were seen once. The CDR3 contains 18 residues. J gave up 0 bases and V 2 bases, and 10 bases lay outside the gene matches. The germline gives CDR1 MDHEN, CDR2 SYDVKM. Regarding this clonotype: As yet, its antigen is unknown.

The chain is built from TRBV28 and TRBJ2-1, with 7 bases identical to TRBD2. This receptor was obtained from a human donor in good health (CMV status not recorded). Some clones in this sample may be carry-over from other donors' samples. The source material was cultured PBMCs, sampled from culture after CMV antigen stimulation. DNA for the CDR3: TGTGCCAGCAGTTTAATGGCCCCGGGGGGTAGCTCCTACAATGAGCAGTTCTTC. This gives the protein CASSLMAPGGSSYNEQFF.